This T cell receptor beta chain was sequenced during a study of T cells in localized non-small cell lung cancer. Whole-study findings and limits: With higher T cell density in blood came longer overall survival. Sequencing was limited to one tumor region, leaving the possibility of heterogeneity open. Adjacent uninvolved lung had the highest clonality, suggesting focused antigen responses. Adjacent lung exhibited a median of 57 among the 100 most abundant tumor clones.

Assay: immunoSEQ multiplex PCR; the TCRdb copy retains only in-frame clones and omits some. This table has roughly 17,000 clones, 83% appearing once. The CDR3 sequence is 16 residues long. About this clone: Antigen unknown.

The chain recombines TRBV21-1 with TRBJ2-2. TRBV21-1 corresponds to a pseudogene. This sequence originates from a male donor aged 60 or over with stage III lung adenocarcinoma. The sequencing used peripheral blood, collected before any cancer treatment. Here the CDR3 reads CASSKVYRGRNGELFF. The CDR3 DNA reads TGTGCCAGCAGCAAAGTTTATCGGGGGCGGAACGGGGAGCTGTTTTTT.